This T cell receptor beta chain was profiled in a study of T-cell memory formation after mild COVID-19. 5'RACE with constant-segment primers built TCRalpha and TCRbeta cDNA libraries with UMIs. TCRdb itself ran the 5' RACE reads through MiXCR, one entry per CDR3 protein. The sample consists of about half a million distinct CDR3 sequences, 15% to 20% of them appearing once. The CDR3 loop spans 14 amino acids. CDR1 and CDR2 (germline): DFQATT, SNEGSKA (reference sequence). The V end lost 4 bases, the J end lost 4 bases, and 16 bases lay between the germline ends. Comments on this clonotype: The antigen is not known.

Overall study findings and caveats: Chiefly within CM and EM were the contracting CD4+ clones; CD8+ ones were within EMRA. CD4/CD8 balance characterized clones contracting day 15 to 85, and CD4+ skew characterized later expanders.

This chain joins TRBV20-1 and TRBJ1-2; D unclear. The sequence derives from an adult woman who had mild COVID-19 (a few samples of this study predate the infection). Cell type and time point are not known. Source material: PBMCs or a T cell subset sorted from them (not recorded which). As DNA, the CDR3 is TGCAGTGCTATCGCGGGAAAGAGTGGCTATGGCTACACCTTC. Residues: CSAIAGKSGYGYTF.